These 20 T cell receptor beta chains share one sample of origin, sequenced in a study of shared clonotypes between healthy human individuals. Assay used: immunoSEQ multiplex PCR; TCRdb lists only in-frame clones, some missing. The profile covers 2,500,000 or so clones, with 92% appearing a single time and approximately 0.4% taken by the ten largest. The specimen sequenced was naive CD4+ T cells from PBMCs. Specified subset: CD45RA+ positively selected. The receptors were sampled from a man aged 18 to 35 in good health. Some clones in this sample may be carry-over from other donors' samples.

V usage is TRBV4-1 and J usage is TRBJ1-2, with D tentatively TRBD1 (5 bases). From germline, CDR1 is MGHRA and CDR2 YSYEKL. V was cut by 0 bases and J by 7 bases, with 15 bases left in between. The CDR3 loop spans 15 amino acids. For the CDR3, the DNA is TGCGCCAGCAGCCAAGATGGCGGCAGGGCCGGTGGCTACACCTTC. This sequence encodes CASSQDGGRAGGYTF.

The V call is TRBV4-3, the J call TRBJ2-7, with 14 positions matching TRBD2. V gave up 0 bases and J gave up 0 bases; unmatched junction bases: 13. Germline lookup yields CDR1 LGHNA and CDR2 YSLEER. CDR3 length equals 21 residues. The CDR3 here is CASSQDLRRLAGGPSSYEQYF. The CDR3 DNA reads TGCGCCAGCAGCCAAGATCTAAGGAGACTAGCGGGAGGGCCGAGCTCCTACGAGCAGTACTTC.

CDR3 nucleotides: TGTGCCAGCAGCTTGACTGTGCGGACTAGGATCTACAATGAGCAGTTCTTC. As protein: CASSLTVRTRIYNEQFF. The V call is TRBV5-6, the J call TRBJ2-1, with 7 positions matching TRBD2. The CDR3 is 17 amino acids. CDR1 and CDR2 from the germline V gene are SGHDT and YYEEEE. Trimming took 1 base from V and 3 from J; bases not matched to a gene: 10.

The chain employs TRBV7-9 and TRBJ2-7; 9 positions agree with TRBD2. The CDR3 length is 15 residues. Germline CDR1 is SEHNR and CDR2 is FQNEAQ (reference sequence). V shed 1 base and J 2 bases; nucleotides not matched to a gene: 3. The CDR3 protein is CASSLVIAGAYEQYF. CDR3 nucleotides: TGTGCCAGCAGCTTAGTAATAGCGGGGGCCTACGAGCAGTACTTC.

This clone was counted a single time. This chain joins TRBV10-1 and TRBJ2-5, with 7 bases lining up with TRBD2. This CDR3 comprises 14 residues. CDR1 WNHNN and CDR2 SYGVQD come from the germline V gene (reference sequence). V was pared by 4 bases and J by 5 bases, with 7 bases of the junction left unmatched. Here the CDR3 DNA reads TGCGCCAGCAGTGGAAGGACTAGTAGGGAGACCCAGTACTTC. Its protein is CASSGRTSRETQYF.

The J gene is TRBJ2-1, the V gene TRBV19; TRBD2 is a possible D gene (6 bases). V lost 5 bases and J lost 12, with 17 bases in between. This CDR3 is built from 13 residues. Germline CDR1 LNHDA, CDR2 SQIVND (reference sequence). The CDR3 region has the DNA TGTGCCAGTAGTCCCTATCGGGAGAATCGGCAGTTCTTC. Protein: CASSPYRENRQFF.

The chain couples TRBV7-2 to TRBJ1-2; D is unclear. Trimming shortened V by 1 base and J by 2 bases, and 11 bases separated the two germline ends. The CDR3 covers 15 residues. Per germline, CDR1 SGHTA and CDR2 FQGNSA. The CDR3 reads CASSLGSSTNYGYTF. DNA for the CDR3: TGTGCCAGCAGCTTAGGTAGTAGCACCAACTATGGCTACACCTTC.

This clone was observed once. The V gene is TRBV9, the J gene TRBJ1-2, with TRBD1 as a possible D gene (5 bases). Germline V gene data show CDR1 as SGDLS and CDR2 as YYNGEE. V was trimmed by 4 bases and J by 7 bases, leaving 17 bases between them. The CDR3 is made up of 14 amino acids. The DNA of the CDR3 is TGTGCCAGCAGCCCTATTGGGGGGACTCTTGGCTACACCTTC. Residues: CASSPIGGTLGYTF.

The chain couples TRBV6-5 to TRBJ2-1, with D perhaps being TRBD1 or TRBD2 (5 bases each). The ends were cut back, 0 bases at V and 9 bases at J, with 15 bases in the middle. Per the germline V gene, CDR1 is MNHEY and CDR2 is SVGAGI. CDR3 size: 15 residues. The CDR3, as DNA: TGTGCCAGCAGTTACTCGTGGGGCGGAGAGGGTGAGCAGTTCTTC. As protein: CASSYSWGGEGEQFF.

CDR3 DNA sequence: TGTGCCAGCAGTTTGAGACAGGGTTACGAGCAGTACTTC. This encodes CASSLRQGYEQYF. This chain connects TRBV6-4 to TRBJ2-7; TRBD1 matches at 7 bases. Germline V CDR1 and CDR2: MRHNA, SNTAGT. CDR3 length: 13 amino acids. The V segment lost 5 bases and the J segment 4 bases; nucleotides outside the gene matches: 5.

V gene TRBV11-2 combines with J gene TRBJ2-1, with TRBD1 matching over 8 bases. The CDR3 runs to 15 residues. Looked up from germline, CDR1 is SGHAT and CDR2 is FQNNGV. V shed 3 bases, J shed 4 bases, and the junction held 5 bases outside the gene matches. CDR3 sequence (DNA): TGTGCCAGCAGCTTGCTCAGGGGGCAATACAATGAGCAGTTCTTC. Its translation is CASSLLRGQYNEQFF.

V and J are TRBV5-1 and TRBJ2-1, with 9 nucleotides matching TRBD1. Germline CDR1 and CDR2: SGHRS and YFSETQ. The CDR3 consists of 17 residues. Losses at the gene ends were 4 bases for V and 8 bases for J; bases not matched to a gene: 16. The chain's CDR3 is CASSLSGRTGVGHEQFF. In nucleotides, the CDR3 is TGCGCCAGCAGCCTGAGTGGGCGGACAGGGGTTGGGCATGAGCAGTTCTTC.

The V gene is TRBV28, the J gene TRBJ1-5, with TRBD1 as a possible D gene (6 bases). The CDR3 is 19 residues long. Germline CDR1 MDHEN, CDR2 SYDVKM. The V gene lost 3 bases and the J gene lost 0 bases, with 21 bases spanning the gap. The CDR3 DNA reads as TGTGCCAGCAGTTTTATAAGACCGACACGGGGGGCTAGCAATCAGCCCCAGCATTTT. Translated: CASSFIRPTRGASNQPQHF. The variable domain in full, completed from reference TRBV28 and TRBJ1-5, reads DVKVTQSSRYLVKRTGEKVFLECVQDMDHENMFWYRQDPGLGLRLIYFSYDVKMKEKGDIPEGYSVSREKKERFSLILESASTNQTSMYLCASSFIRPTRGASNQPQHFGDGTRLSIL.

The V and J genes are TRBV5-1 and TRBJ2-2; 10 nucleotides match TRBD1. The CDR3 contains 18 residues. Trimming removed 0 bases from V and 5 bases from J; junction bases left unmatched: 10. Germline V gene sequence: CDR1 SGHRS, CDR2 YFSETQ. The CDR3 nucleotides read TGCGCCAGCAGCTTGGGACAGGGGGCGCAGGCGGGGACCGGGGAGCTGTTTTTT. Amino acids: CASSLGQGAQAGTGELFF.

The CDR3 sequence is CASSVGTLSSTDTQYF. The CDR3 DNA reads TGCGCCAGCAGCGTTGGTACACTATCTAGCACAGATACGCAGTATTTT. This chain links TRBV5-1 with TRBJ2-3, with D unclear. This CDR3 spans 16 amino acids. The germline gives CDR1 SGHRS, CDR2 YFSETQ. Trimming removed 4 bases from V and 0 bases from J, with 15 bases in between.

This rearrangement joins TRBV19 to TRBJ2-3, with 11 bases fitting TRBD1. The trim removed 3 bases at V and 4 bases at J, leaving 3 bases unmatched. CDR1 LNHDA and CDR2 SQIVND come from the germline V gene (reference sequence). The CDR3 is 15 amino acids. This CDR3 reads CASSIGQGAADTQYF. The CDR3, as DNA: TGTGCCAGTAGTATTGGACAGGGGGCAGCAGATACGCAGTATTTT.

The rearrangement uses TRBV15 and TRBJ1-5; TRBD1 is a possible D gene (5 bases). V lost 1 base to trimming and J lost 7 bases, with 11 bases between them. The germline gives CDR1 LNHNV, CDR2 YYDKDF (reference sequence). The CDR3 contains 14 residues. The CDR3 DNA sequence: TGTGCCACCAGCAGAGCAGGGCAACGGCAGCCCCAGCATTTT. It encodes CATSRAGQRQPQHF.

The chain carries TRBV11-1 and TRBJ2-7; 14 bases fit TRBD2. The CDR3 has 14 amino acids. V was pared by 5 bases and J by 8 bases, with 5 bases of the junction left unmatched. CDR1 is SGHAT, CDR2 FQDESV, per germline (reference sequence). The CDR3 protein is CASSAGLAGGQQYF. CDR3 sequence (DNA): TGTGCCAGCAGCGCTGGACTAGCGGGAGGCCAGCAGTACTTC.

The chain joins TRBV7-9 to TRBJ2-1; possible D gene TRBD1, 6 bases. The CDR3 is made up of 13 amino acids. Germline loops: CDR1 SEHNR, CDR2 FQNEAQ (reference sequence). Deletions cut 6 bases from V and 10 bases from J, with 16 bases between. The CDR3 bases are TGTGCCAGCAGACATTCTCAGGGGTTAGAGCAGTTCTTC. Translation: CASRHSQGLEQFF.

A word on this clone: Different DNA sequences within this sample yield the same CDR3. The CDR3 reads CASSLTGTAYEQYF. In DNA, the CDR3 is TGCGCCAGCAGCCTAACCGGGACAGCTTACGAGCAGTACTTC. J is TRBJ2-7 and V is TRBV5-1; 7 nucleotides agree with TRBD1. Germline V CDR1 and CDR2: SGHRS, YFSETQ. The CDR3 is 14 amino acids. The trim removed 4 bases at V and 4 bases at J, leaving 8 bases unmatched.